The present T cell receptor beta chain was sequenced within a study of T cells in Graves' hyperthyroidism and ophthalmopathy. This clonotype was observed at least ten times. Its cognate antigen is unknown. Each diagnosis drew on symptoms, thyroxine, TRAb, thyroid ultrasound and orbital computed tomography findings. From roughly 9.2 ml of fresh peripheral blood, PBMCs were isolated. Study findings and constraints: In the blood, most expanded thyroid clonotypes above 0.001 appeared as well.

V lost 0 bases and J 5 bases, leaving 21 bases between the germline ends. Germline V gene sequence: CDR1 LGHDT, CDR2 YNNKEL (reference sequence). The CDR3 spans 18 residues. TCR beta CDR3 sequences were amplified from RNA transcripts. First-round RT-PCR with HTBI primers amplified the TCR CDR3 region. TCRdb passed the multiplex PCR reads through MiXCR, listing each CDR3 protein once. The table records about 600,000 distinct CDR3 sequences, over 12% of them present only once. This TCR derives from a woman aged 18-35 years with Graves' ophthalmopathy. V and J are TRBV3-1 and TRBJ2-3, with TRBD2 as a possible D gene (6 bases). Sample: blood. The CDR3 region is CASSQDWGLGPWRDTQYF. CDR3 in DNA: TGTGCCAGCAGCCAAGATTGGGGACTTGGACCCTGGCGAGATACGCAGTATTTT.